This TCR beta chain is from a study of T cell changes during pregnancy in multiple sclerosis. Germline CDR1 is SGHTA and CDR2 is FQGTGA. The V and J ends lost 5 bases and 5 bases, in that order; junction bases with no gene match: 7. The CDR3 spans 17 residues. Clones were sequenced by immunoSEQ multiplex PCR, and TCRdb holds only the in-frame ones, with some missing. Here the sample spans around 100,000 clones, approximately 90% being singletons. Sequencing used peripheral blood, obtained in the third trimester of pregnancy. The chain employs TRBV7-3 and TRBJ2-2; 14 nucleotides line up with TRBD2. The clonotype originates from a female donor with multiple sclerosis, enrolled in a pregnancy study. This CDR3 is CASSPPGLAGVTGELFF. CDR3 in DNA: TGTGCCAGCAGCCCACCGGGACTAGCGGGGGTTACCGGGGAGCTGTTTTTT.